This T cell receptor beta chain was sequenced for a study of CD8 T cells in ankylosing spondylitis. A few counts support this clonotype. Its antigen is as yet unknown. Findings and caveats of the study: CD8+ cells made up the disease-linked clones, which were relatively rare in peripheral blood. In reactive arthritis synovial fluid and blood, some motif variants had been reported before. Matched ankylosing spondylitis synovial fluid reportedly showed significant enrichment of disease-linked clones.

Trimming took 0 bases from V and 3 from J, leaving 5 bases between them. Per germline, CDR1 SGHDT and CDR2 YYEEEE. The CDR3 is 13 residues long. As the method for making TCR beta libraries, quantitative 5'-RACE with molecular barcodes was used. TCRdb fed the 5' RACE reads into MiXCR, producing one record per CDR3 protein. The table includes 300,000 to 400,000 distinct CDR3 sequences, 14% to 15% detected once. The sample taken for sequencing was blood, either unsorted or a sorted T cell fraction (not recorded which). The chain uses TRBV5-6 and TRBJ2-3; D uncertain. This TCR derives from a male donor with ankylosing spondylitis or in good health (not recorded which). CDR3 sequence: CASSLAETDTQYF. CDR3 nucleotides: TGTGCCAGCAGCTTGGCCGAAACAGATACGCAGTATTTT. Based on the CDR3 plus reference TRBV5-6 and TRBJ2-3, the full variable domain is DAGVTQSPTHLIKTRGQQVTLRCSPKSGHDTVSWYQQALGQGPQFIFQYYEEEERQRGNFPDRFSGHQFPNYSSELNVNALLLGDSALYLCASSLAETDTQYFGPGTRLTVL.